These T cell receptor beta chains were read from a single sample in a study of beta chain features in type 1 diabetes. TCRdb's copy holds only in-frame clones and misses some; the assay was immunoSEQ multiplex PCR. Among 550,000 to 850,000 clones listed, roughly 13% were seen once. Sequencing was done on a sample of naive CD4+ T cells from blood. These receptors were collected from a man between 18 and 29 years old with type 1 diabetes. The CDR3 runs from the conserved cysteine through the conserved F or W. Fields, in order: J gene, V gene, CDR3 protein.

>TRBJ1-2|TRBV5-6
CASRFHIGTDPYDHGYTF
>TRBJ1-2|TRBV29-1
CSVDGTGYF
>TRBJ2-3|TRBV5-1
CASSDGRGDTQYF
>TRBJ2-1|TRBV7-2
CASSPGGDSYNEQFF
>TRBJ2-7|TRBV7-9
CASSPLDEQYF
>TRBJ2-7|TRBV12-5
CASGLVLRAEQYF
>TRBJ1-2|TRBV18
CASSPLQGVDGYTF
>TRBJ1-1|TRBV7-3
CASSLDTNTEAFF
>TRBJ2-4|TRBV5-4
CASSPDMTRNIQYF
>TRBJ2-7|TRBV30
CACLGTGDSYEQYF
>TRBJ2-7|TRBV30
CAWRTGEGEQYF
>TRBJ1-5|TRBV30
CAWSLPDRGNQPQHF
>TRBJ2-3|TRBV2
CASNERAIGGDTQYF
>TRBJ1-1|TRBV11-2
CASSLVGGLDTEAFF
>TRBJ1-4|TRBV30
CAWSPGPSEKGKLFF
>TRBJ2-3|TRBV12-5
CASGFQLTSTDTQYF
>TRBJ2-1|TRBV19
CASSAFPVWQFF
>TRBJ1-6|TRBV27
CASSPRGLSSYNSPLHF
>TRBJ2-2|TRBV11-2
CASRGGGELFF
>TRBJ2-3|TRBV5-1
CASRDQSTDTQYF
>TRBJ2-2|TRBV6-1
CASVWDGGTGELFF
>TRBJ1-1|TRBV6-6
CASGSAGKAFF
>TRBJ2-2|TRBV30
CAWNTVYANTGELFF
>TRBJ2-1|TRBV7-6
CASSISGGAGNEQFF
>TRBJ2-7|TRBV10-3
CAITSGTGAYEQYF
>TRBJ1-2|TRBV30
CAWSISAYGYTF
>TRBJ1-2|TRBV30
CAWSIGPYGYTF
>TRBJ1-6|TRBV14
CASSQDSYISPLHF
>TRBJ1-2|TRBV7-2
CASSLTGGNYGYTF
>TRBJ2-1|TRBV7-2
CASSLLSLLNNEQFF
>TRBJ2-2|TRBV5-1
CASSFAGELFF
>TRBJ2-2|TRBV14
CASSPINTGELFF
>TRBJ2-5|TRBV5-1
CASAPGTGKETQYF
>TRBJ2-7|TRBV18
CASSPIGPGASYEQYF
>TRBJ2-3|TRBV11-2
CAGAGLPFTDTQYF
>TRBJ2-4|TRBV18
CASSPQENIQYF
>TRBJ2-2|TRBV9
CASSVQGGGTGELFF
>TRBJ2-3|TRBV19
CASNSGADTDTQYF